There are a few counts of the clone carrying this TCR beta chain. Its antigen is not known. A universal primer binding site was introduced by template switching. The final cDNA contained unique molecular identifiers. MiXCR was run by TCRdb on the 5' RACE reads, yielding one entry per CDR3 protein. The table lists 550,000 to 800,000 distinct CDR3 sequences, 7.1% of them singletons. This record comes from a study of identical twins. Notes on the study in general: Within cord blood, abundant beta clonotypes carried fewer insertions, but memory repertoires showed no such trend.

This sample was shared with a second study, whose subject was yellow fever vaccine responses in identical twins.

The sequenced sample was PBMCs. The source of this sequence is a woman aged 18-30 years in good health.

The CDR3 sequence: CASSQGVLQGSGNTIYF. CDR3 DNA: TGCGCCAGCAGCCAAGGGGTCCTCCAGGGGTCTGGAAACACCATATATTTT. This chain uses TRBV4-1 with TRBJ1-3; possibly TRBD1 for D (6 bases). Per germline, CDR1 MGHRA and CDR2 YSYEKL. The CDR3 is 17 residues long. V was clipped by 1 base and J by 1 base, with 14 bases between them.